The 10 T cell receptor beta chains listed next were all sequenced from one sample in a study of T cells in Graves' hyperthyroidism and ophthalmopathy. Template material for amplifying TCR beta CDR3 regions consisted of RNA transcripts. HTBI primers were used for first-round RT-PCR of the TCR CDR3. TCRdb used MiXCR to reprocess the multiplex PCR reads, holding one entry per CDR3 protein. This sample has 150,000 to 200,000 distinct CDR3 sequences, with 15% to 20% found just once. Source material: blood. These receptors originate from a woman aged 45 to 65 with Graves' hyperthyroidism.

This clonotype appeared many times. This chain connects TRBV6-1 to TRBJ2-7; 7 positions agree with TRBD1. The CDR3 is made up of 15 amino acids. The germline gives CDR1 MNHNS, CDR2 SASEGT. J lost 2 bases, V lost 7 bases, and 11 bases had no gene match. CDR3 protein: CASTLRGRRTYEQYF. CDR3 DNA: TGTGCCAGCACCCTAAGGGGGCGGCGCACCTACGAGCAGTACTTC.

At least ten counts were recorded for this clonotype. This chain links TRBV7-2 with TRBJ2-3; possibly TRBD2 for D (6 bases). This CDR3 region has 14 residues. Germline loops: CDR1 SGHTA, CDR2 FQGNSA. The ends were cut back, 3 bases at V and 4 bases at J, with 11 bases in the middle. In DNA form, the CDR3 reads TGTGCCAGCAGCTTGATGGGGGACTCAGATACGCAGTATTTT. Its protein product is CASSLMGDSDTQYF.

The sample holds many counts of this clonotype. The chain combines TRBV4-1 with TRBJ1-2; no reliable D call. Germline CDR1 MGHRA, CDR2 YSYEKL. The V end lost 1 base, the J end lost 0 bases, and 6 bases lay between the germline ends. This CDR3 contains 14 residues. CDR3 bases: TGCGCCAGCAGCCAAGCCGCGACTAACTATGGCTACACCTTC. Translated: CASSQAATNYGYTF.

Comments on this clonotype: This may arise from a read error, as a much more abundant clone is one base away. The chain uses TRBV2 and TRBJ2-1; 10 nucleotides align to TRBD2. Germline CDR1 and CDR2: SNHLY and FYNNEI. This CDR3 has 17 residues. The CDR3 region has the DNA TGTGTCAGCAGTGAAAGGTCCGGGCTAGCGGGGGCAAATGAGCAGTTCTTC. The encoded protein is CVSSERSGLAGANEQFF.

This clonotype was observed at least ten times. The chain is built from TRBV28 and TRBJ2-3, with D possibly matching TRBD2 (6 bases). V lost 4 bases and J 5 bases, leaving 13 bases between the germline ends. Germline CDR1 is MDHEN and CDR2 is SYDVKM. The CDR3 spans 14 residues. The CDR3 nucleotides are TGTGCCAGCAGTTCGGGGCTAGCGAGAGATACGCAGTATTTT. It codes for CASSSGLARDTQYF.

This clonotype was seen many times. V is TRBV20-1 and J is TRBJ1-2; TRBD1 matches at 8 bases. V was pared by 5 bases and J by 5 bases, with 10 bases of the junction left unmatched. CDR1 and CDR2 from the germline V gene are DFQATT and SNEGSKA (reference sequence). The CDR3 covers 14 residues. This CDR3 is CSASPTGGGYGYTF. As DNA, the CDR3 is TGCAGTGCTTCTCCAACAGGGGGTGGGTATGGCTACACCTTC.

In regard to this clonotype: A much more abundant neighbour one base away suggests this may be a read error. The chain has TRBV10-3 and TRBJ2-7; D unclear. Looked up from germline, CDR1 is ENHRY and CDR2 is SYGVKD. The CDR3 loop spans 15 amino acids. CDR3 DNA: TGTGCCATCAGTGAGTCCGAAGAAACCTCCTGCGAGCAGTACTTC. Translated, it gives CAISESEETSCEQYF.

This clonotype came up many times. The chain has TRBV7-9 and TRBJ2-7; 8 bases agree with TRBD1. The CDR3 loop spans 15 amino acids. The germline gives CDR1 SEHNR, CDR2 FQNEAQ (reference sequence). The trim removed 3 bases at V and 3 bases at J, leaving 7 bases unmatched. The CDR3 here is CASSFGDRSSYEQYF. CDR3 nucleotides: TGTGCCAGCAGCTTTGGGGACAGGAGCAGCTACGAGCAGTACTTC.

This clonotype was counted at least ten times. The chain is built from TRBV7-9 and TRBJ2-2; TRBD1 is a possible D gene (6 bases). This CDR3 has 14 residues. V was cut by 5 bases and J by 5 bases, with 12 bases left in between. The germline CDR1 and CDR2 sequences are SEHNR and FQNEAQ (reference sequence). The CDR3 loop is CASSHRADTGELFF. The CDR3 DNA follows: TGTGCCAGCAGCCACAGGGCCGATACCGGGGAGCTGTTTTTT.

This clonotype was observed many times. The rearrangement joins TRBV11-1 to TRBJ2-7; possible D gene TRBD1, 6 bases. CDR3 length: 12 residues. Trimming took off 5 bases at V and 5 bases at J, with 10 bases between the two ends. Germline CDR1 SGHAT, CDR2 FQDESV (reference sequence). CDR3 protein: CASSRYRDEQYF. The DNA of the CDR3 is TGTGCCAGCAGCCGATACAGGGACGAGCAGTACTTC.